Sequencing of this T cell receptor beta chain was carried out in a study of blood T cell repertoires in COVID-19. Sequencing was performed with immunoSEQ multiplex PCR; in TCRdb, only in-frame clones are kept and a portion is missing. Of 360,000 or so clones in the sample, 90% were seen once. In germline, CDR1 is PRHDT, CDR2 FYEKMQ (reference sequence). The CDR3 spans 15 residues. The V gene end was trimmed by 3 bases and the J gene end by 8 bases; junction bases not matched to a gene: 7. The rearrangement uses TRBV13 and TRBJ2-1, with TRBD2 identical over 10 bases. Sequencing input: peripheral blood. This receptor was identified in a man between 18 and 29 years old with active or convalescent COVID-19. CDR3 in DNA: TGTGCCAGCAGCTTCCCTAGCGGGAGTAAAGATGAGCAGTTCTTC. Its protein is CASSFPSGSKDEQFF. Drawing the rest from reference TRBV13 and TRBJ2-1, the complete variable domain is AAGVIQSPRHLIKEKRETATLKCYPIPRHDTVYWYQQGPGQDPQFLISFYEKMQSDKGSIPDRFSAQQFSDYHSELNMSSLELGDSALYFCASSFPSGSKDEQFFGPGTRLTVL.